This T cell receptor beta chain is drawn from a study of beta chain features in type 1 diabetes. Background on the study: About 98,000,000 sorted cells were examined across all samples.

Study outcomes and limitations: Significant though moderate, a shortening of TCRB CDR3s appeared in all four CD4+ subsets of Type 1 diabetes patients. Over-representation of high TCR-expressing cells was a possible consequence of cDNA sequencing. Shorter templates may be favored by PCR, equally so in patients and controls.

This clone was seen only a few times. The target antigen is unknown. Via CD45RO/CCR7/CD25/CD127/CD95/CD27, cells of the CD4+ naive, central memory, regulatory and stem cell-like memory subsets were sorted. The isolated RNA, all of it, was reverse transcribed, so expressed TCRB transcripts were what got sequenced. Sequencing was performed with immunoSEQ multiplex PCR; in TCRdb, only in-frame clones are kept and a portion is missing. The table lists approximately 140,000 clones, approximately 10% of them singletons. The trim removed 7 bases at V and 5 bases at J, leaving 4 bases unmatched. The germline V gene encodes CDR1 SGHNT and CDR2 YYREEE (reference sequence). The CDR3 covers 13 residues.

The clonotype originates from a man aged 25-40 years with type 1 diabetes. The genes are TRBV5-4 and TRBJ1-4; 8 nucleotides line up with TRBD1. Sequenced: central memory CD4+ T cells from blood. The CDR3 DNA reads as TGTGCCAGCCATCAGGGGGCCAATGAAAAACTGTTTTTT. Translating gives CASHQGANEKLFF.